The 22 T cell receptor beta chains given below trace back to one sample, sequenced in a study of T cell responses to AZD1222 COVID-19 vaccine. The table came from immunoSEQ multiplex PCR; TCRdb's copy has only in-frame clones and leaves some out. The sample shows about 150,000 clones, approximately 89% of them seen only once. The sample was peripheral blood, taken on day 0 of MenACWY control vaccination. The receptors stem from an adult in good health.

The V call is TRBV12-3 or TRBV12-4, the J call TRBJ1-1; D is possibly TRBD1 (5 bases). The V gene lost 4 bases and the J gene lost 4 bases, with 7 bases spanning the gap. This CDR3 comprises 12 residues. The CDR3 region has the DNA TGTGCCAGCAGTTCAGACAGCACTGAAGCTTTCTTT. It codes for CASSSDSTEAFF.

The genes are TRBV28 and TRBJ2-1; 8 bases match TRBD1. V lost 7 bases to trimming and J lost 9 bases; unmatched junction nucleotides: 17. In germline, CDR1 is MDHEN, CDR2 SYDVKM. The CDR3 contains 16 residues. The CDR3: CASTLTGTGRGGEQFF. DNA of the CDR3: TGTGCCAGCACCTTGACCGGGACAGGCCGCGGAGGTGAGCAGTTCTTC.

This sequence joins TRBV6-5 and TRBJ1-6, with D unclear. CDR1 is MNHEY and CDR2 is SVGAGI in the germline V gene. This CDR3 has 16 amino acids. The V end was cut by 4 bases, the J end by 8 bases, with 18 bases between. The CDR3 spells CASSLDTATYDSPLHF. The CDR3 DNA is TGTGCCAGCAGTTTAGACACGGCTACATATGATTCACCCCTCCACTTT.

The count of this clone is one. This rearrangement joins TRBV5-8 to TRBJ1-1; D call uncertain. Germline V gene lookup returns CDR1 SGHTS and CDR2 YDEGEE. This CDR3 comprises 11 residues. Trimming shortened V by 4 bases and J by 4 bases, and 5 bases separated the two germline ends. This chain's CDR3 is CASSRVTEAFF. CDR3 in DNA: TGTGCCAGCAGCAGGGTCACTGAAGCTTTCTTT.

The sample holds one count of this clone. The V gene is TRBV11-2, the J gene TRBJ1-3, with D uncertain. Germline V CDR1 and CDR2: SGHAT, FQNNGV. Trimming removed 4 bases at V and 3 bases at J, with 13 bases between. This CDR3 comprises 15 residues. The CDR3 is CASSSRRGVGNTIYF. The CDR3 region has the DNA TGTGCCAGCAGCTCCCGTCGGGGAGTTGGAAACACCATATATTTT.

The V and J genes are TRBV6-2 or TRBV6-3 and TRBJ1-5; 7 nucleotides line up with TRBD1. The V gene's germline CDR1 is MNHEY and CDR2 SVGEGT. This CDR3 region has 14 residues. V shed 7 bases, J shed 7 bases, and the junction held 10 bases outside the gene matches. The CDR3 nucleotides are TGTGCCAGCACCCCAGACAGGGCTATCCAGCCCCAGCATTTT. It yields the protein CASTPDRAIQPQHF.

The chain recombines TRBV4-2 with TRBJ2-7, with D unresolved. Trimming removed 0 bases from V and 5 bases from J, with 11 bases in between. This CDR3 region has 14 residues. Germline loops: CDR1 LGHNA, CDR2 YNFKEQ. The CDR3 is CASSQETKADEQYF. The CDR3 DNA is TGTGCCAGCAGCCAAGAAACGAAGGCGGACGAGCAGTACTTC.

The gene calls are TRBV4-3 and TRBJ1-2; D not resolved. The V gene's germline CDR1 is LGHNA and CDR2 YSLEER. CDR3 size: 15 residues. Trimming took off 0 bases at V and 7 bases at J, with 15 bases between the two ends. The CDR3 spells CASSQDYGDLGGYTF. The CDR3 DNA follows: TGCGCCAGCAGCCAAGATTACGGGGATTTGGGTGGCTACACCTTC.

The rearrangement joins TRBV15 to TRBJ1-4; 7 bases map to TRBD1. Trimming removed 4 bases from V and 5 bases from J; junction bases left unmatched: 7. The CDR3 is made up of 15 amino acids. Germline V gene sequence: CDR1 LNHNV, CDR2 YYDKDF (reference sequence). CDR3 in DNA: TGTGCCACCAGCAAAGCGACAGGGATGAATGAAAAACTGTTTTTT. Amino acids: CATSKATGMNEKLFF.

This clone was recorded only once. The V and J genes are TRBV6-4 and TRBJ2-7, with a possible D match to TRBD1 (5 bases). CDR3 length equals 14 residues. CDR1 and CDR2 (germline): MRHNA, SNTAGT. Deletions cut 4 bases from V and 3 bases from J, with 13 bases between. The CDR3 bases are TGTGCCAGCAGTGGACAGCCAGGTGACTACGAGCAGTACTTC. Amino acids: CASSGQPGDYEQYF.

This clone was observed a few times. The chain employs TRBV5-5 and TRBJ1-1, with D unresolved. Trimming left V 0 bases short and J 1 base short, with 13 bases between. This CDR3 is 16 amino acids long. Germline V gene data show CDR1 as SGHKS and CDR2 as YYEKEE (reference sequence). The CDR3 sequence: CASSLGLWQTNTEAFF. CDR3 bases: TGTGCCAGCAGCTTGGGTCTTTGGCAAACGAACACTGAAGCTTTCTTT. Full variable domain (remainder filled in from reference TRBV5-5 and TRBJ1-1): DAGVTQSPTHLIKTRGQQVTLRCSPISGHKSVSWYQQVLGQGPQFIFQYYEKEERGRGNFPDRFSARQFPNYSSELNVNALLLGDSALYLCASSLGLWQTNTEAFFGQGTRLTVV.

The chain carries TRBV29-1 and TRBJ1-1, with 7 bases fitting TRBD1. The ends lost 7 bases at V and 3 bases at J; junction bases unmatched: 11. Germline V CDR1 and CDR2: SQVTM, ANQGSEA. There are 14 residues in the CDR3. In DNA form, the CDR3 reads TGCAGCGCCCGACCCAGGGGGGAACACACTGAAGCTTTCTTT. Protein product: CSARPRGEHTEAFF.

The chain has TRBV5-6 and TRBJ2-5; the match to TRBD1 covers 11 bases. This CDR3 contains 16 residues. Looked up from germline, CDR1 is SGHDT and CDR2 is YYEEEE. The V gene end was trimmed by 2 bases and the J gene end by 4 bases; junction bases not matched to a gene: 7. The CDR3 nucleotides read TGTGCCAGCAGCTTACTAGGACAGGGGGCTGGAGAGACCCAGTACTTC. It codes for CASSLLGQGAGETQYF. Using reference TRBV5-6 and TRBJ2-5 for the parts outside the CDR3, the full variable domain is DAGVTQSPTHLIKTRGQQVTLRCSPKSGHDTVSWYQQALGQGPQFIFQYYEEEERQRGNFPDRFSGHQFPNYSSELNVNALLLGDSALYLCASSLLGQGAGETQYFGPGTRLLVL.

CDR3 sequence reads: CASSLGSEGYGYTF. The CDR3 DNA is TGCGCCAGCAGCTTGGGTTCAGAAGGCTATGGCTACACCTTC. The chain links TRBV5-1 to TRBJ1-2; no clear D. The CDR3 contains 14 residues. With 0 bases removed from V and 4 bases from J, the gap between germline ends came to 10 bases. Looked up from germline, CDR1 is SGHRS and CDR2 is YFSETQ.

The V and J genes are TRBV11-2 and TRBJ2-1; D unclear. The CDR3 length is 14 residues. Per the germline V gene, CDR1 is SGHAT and CDR2 is FQNNGV. Trimming took off 1 base at V and 1 base at J, with 5 bases between the two ends. The CDR3 sequence is CASSLVGSYNEQFF. In DNA, the CDR3 is TGTGCCAGCAGCTTAGTTGGGTCCTACAATGAGCAGTTCTTC.

This clone occurred a few times. This sequence joins TRBV7-2 and TRBJ2-7; 8 bases are a match to TRBD2. This CDR3 region has 14 residues. The germline V gene encodes CDR1 SGHTA and CDR2 FQGNSA. The J segment lost 4 bases and the V segment lost 1 base, leaving 3 bases of the junction unmatched. The CDR3 region is CASSLGGLGYEQYF. Here the CDR3 DNA reads TGTGCCAGCAGCTTAGGGGGACTAGGATACGAGCAGTACTTC.

The V call is TRBV29-1, the J call TRBJ1-3; the D is unclear. CDR3 size: 13 residues. From germline, CDR1 is SQVTM and CDR2 ANQGSEA. The V end lost 7 bases, the J end lost 8 bases, and 18 bases lay between the germline ends. The CDR3 sequence is CSAATNLRDTIYF. The CDR3 DNA reads TGCAGCGCCGCGACTAATCTTCGAGACACCATATATTTT.

The rearrangement uses TRBV28 and TRBJ2-7; the D is unclear. The CDR3 is 15 amino acids. CDR1 and CDR2 from the germline V gene are MDHEN and SYDVKM. The V and J ends lost 4 bases and 2 bases respectively, with 15 bases between them. The CDR3 here is CASSYGQSSTYEQYF. DNA for the CDR3: TGTGCCAGCAGTTATGGGCAGTCCTCTACCTACGAGCAGTACTTC.

In this sample, this clone turned up a few times. The V gene is TRBV4-1, the J gene TRBJ2-2; 11 positions agree with TRBD1. This CDR3 region has 17 residues. The V and J ends lost 3 bases and 0 bases, in that order; junction bases with no gene match: 3. CDR1 and CDR2 (germline): MGHRA, YSYEKL. The DNA for the CDR3 is TGCGCCAGCAGCCACCGGACAGGGGGCGCGAACACCGGGGAGCTGTTTTTT. It encodes CASSHRTGGANTGELFF.

V gene TRBV27 combines with J gene TRBJ1-6; D gene ambiguous. The CDR3 is 16 residues long. Trimming took 5 bases from V and 10 from J, leaving 21 bases between them. Germline lookup yields CDR1 MNHEY and CDR2 SMNVEV (reference sequence). The CDR3 DNA is TGTGCCAGCAGTATCATAACAACCACGGGAGCCTCACCCCTCCACTTT. Translated, it gives CASSIITTTGASPLHF.

CDR3 in amino acids: CASSRGPWAEAFF. CDR3 sequence (DNA): TGTGCCAGCAGTAGGGGTCCTTGGGCTGAAGCTTTCTTT. The rearrangement uses TRBV6-5 and TRBJ1-1; maybe TRBD1 (5 bases). Germline-derived CDR1 and CDR2 are MNHEY and SVGAGI. This CDR3 region has 13 residues. Trimming removed 5 bases from V and 6 bases from J, with 13 bases in between.

The rearrangement uses TRBV2 and TRBJ1-4; TRBD1 is a possible D gene (5 bases). Germline CDR1 SNHLY, CDR2 FYNNEI. This CDR3 comprises 14 residues. Trimming shortened V by 5 bases and J by 3 bases, and 10 bases separated the two germline ends. The CDR3 sequence is CASSLGRANEKLFF. The CDR3 DNA sequence: TGTGCCAGCAGTCTCGGCAGGGCTAATGAAAAACTGTTTTTT. Drawing the rest from reference TRBV2 and TRBJ1-4, the complete variable domain is EPEVTQTPSHQVTQMGQEVILRCVPISNHLYFYWYRQILGQKVEFLVSFYNNEISEKSEIFDDQFSVERPDGSNFTLKIRSTKLEDSAMYFCASSLGRANEKLFFGSGTQLSVL.